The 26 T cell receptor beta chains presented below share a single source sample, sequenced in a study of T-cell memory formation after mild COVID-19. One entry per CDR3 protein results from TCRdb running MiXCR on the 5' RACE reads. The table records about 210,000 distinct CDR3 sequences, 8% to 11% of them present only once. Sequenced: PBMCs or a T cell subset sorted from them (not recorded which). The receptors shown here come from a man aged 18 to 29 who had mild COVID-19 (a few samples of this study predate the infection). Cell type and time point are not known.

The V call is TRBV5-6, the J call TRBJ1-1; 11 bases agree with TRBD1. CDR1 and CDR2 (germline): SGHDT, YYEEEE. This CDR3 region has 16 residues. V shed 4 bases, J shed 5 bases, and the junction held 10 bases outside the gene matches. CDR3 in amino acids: CASSLGQGAFGTEAFF. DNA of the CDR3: TGTGCCAGCAGCCTAGGACAGGGGGCTTTTGGGACTGAAGCTTTCTTT.

CDR3 protein: CASSLASKGWETQYF. The CDR3 DNA reads TGTGCCAGCAGCTTAGCATCGAAGGGCTGGGAGACCCAGTACTTC. The genes are TRBV7-8 and TRBJ2-5, with no clear D. Per the germline V gene, CDR1 is SGHVS and CDR2 is FQNEAQ. V dropped 0 bases and J dropped 5 bases, with 13 bases sitting between them. This CDR3 is 15 amino acids long.

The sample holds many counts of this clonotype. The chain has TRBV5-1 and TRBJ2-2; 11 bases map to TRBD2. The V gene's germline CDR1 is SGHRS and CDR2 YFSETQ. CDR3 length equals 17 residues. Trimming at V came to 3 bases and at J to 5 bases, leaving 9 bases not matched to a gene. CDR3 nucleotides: TGCGCCAGCAGCTCCTCCCTAGCGGGGGGAATGACCGGGGAGCTGTTTTTT. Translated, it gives CASSSSLAGGMTGELFF.

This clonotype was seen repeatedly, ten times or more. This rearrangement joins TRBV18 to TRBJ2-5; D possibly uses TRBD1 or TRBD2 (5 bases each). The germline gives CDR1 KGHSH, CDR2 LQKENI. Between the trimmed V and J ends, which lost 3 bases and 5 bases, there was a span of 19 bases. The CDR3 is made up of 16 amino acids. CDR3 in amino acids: CASSPPGPRPRETQYF. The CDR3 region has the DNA TGTGCCAGCTCACCGCCGGGGCCCCGACCCAGGGAGACCCAGTACTTC.

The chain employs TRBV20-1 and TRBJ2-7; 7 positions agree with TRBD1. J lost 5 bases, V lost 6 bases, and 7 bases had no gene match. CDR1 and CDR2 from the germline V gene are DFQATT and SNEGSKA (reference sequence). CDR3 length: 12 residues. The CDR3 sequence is CSAGRGTNEQYF. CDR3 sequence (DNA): TGCAGTGCCGGCAGGGGGACCAACGAGCAGTACTTC.

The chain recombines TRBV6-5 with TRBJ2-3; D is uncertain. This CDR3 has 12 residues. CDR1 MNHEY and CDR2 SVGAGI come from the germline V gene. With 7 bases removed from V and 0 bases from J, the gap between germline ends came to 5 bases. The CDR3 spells CASKTSTDTQYF. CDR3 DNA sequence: TGTGCCAGCAAAACTAGCACAGATACGCAGTATTTT.

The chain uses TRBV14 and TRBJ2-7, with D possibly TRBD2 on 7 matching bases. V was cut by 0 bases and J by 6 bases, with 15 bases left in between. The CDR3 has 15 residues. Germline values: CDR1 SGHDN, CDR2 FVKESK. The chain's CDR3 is CASSQERGARIEQYF. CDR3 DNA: TGTGCCAGCAGCCAAGAACGGGGGGCACGGATCGAGCAGTACTTC.

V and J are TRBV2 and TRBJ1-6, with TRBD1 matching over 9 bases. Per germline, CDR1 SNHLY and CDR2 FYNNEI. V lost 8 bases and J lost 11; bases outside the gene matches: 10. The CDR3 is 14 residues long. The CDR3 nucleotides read TGTGCCAGCCGGGGACAGGGTGGGAGAACACCCCTCCACTTT. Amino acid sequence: CASRGQGGRTPLHF.

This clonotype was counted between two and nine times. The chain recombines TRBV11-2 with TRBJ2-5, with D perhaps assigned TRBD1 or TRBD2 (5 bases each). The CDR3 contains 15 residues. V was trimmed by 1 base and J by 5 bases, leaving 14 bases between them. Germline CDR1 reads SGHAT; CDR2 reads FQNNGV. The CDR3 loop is CASSLGLRGVETQYF. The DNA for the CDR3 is TGTGCCAGCAGCTTAGGGCTTCGAGGGGTTGAGACCCAGTACTTC.

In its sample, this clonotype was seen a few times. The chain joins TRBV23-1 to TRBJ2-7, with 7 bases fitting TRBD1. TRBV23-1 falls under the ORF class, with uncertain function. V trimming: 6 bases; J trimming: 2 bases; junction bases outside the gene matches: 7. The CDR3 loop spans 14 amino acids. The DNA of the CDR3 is TGCGCCAGCAGACTAGACAGGGCCCCCTACGAGCAGTACGTC. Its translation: CASRLDRAPYEQYV.

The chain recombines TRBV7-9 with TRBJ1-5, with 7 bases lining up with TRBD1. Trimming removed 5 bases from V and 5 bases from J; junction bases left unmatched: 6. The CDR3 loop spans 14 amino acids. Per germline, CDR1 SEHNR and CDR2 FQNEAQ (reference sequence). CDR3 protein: CASSRTGDHQPQHF. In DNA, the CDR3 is TGTGCCAGCAGCAGGACAGGAGACCATCAGCCCCAGCATTTT. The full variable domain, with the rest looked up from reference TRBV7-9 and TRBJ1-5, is DTGVSQNPRHKITKRGQNVTFRCDPISEHNRLYWYRQTLGQGPEFLTYFQNEAQLEKSRLLSDRFSAERPKGSFSTLEIQRTEQGDSAMYLCASSRTGDHQPQHFGDGTRLSIL.

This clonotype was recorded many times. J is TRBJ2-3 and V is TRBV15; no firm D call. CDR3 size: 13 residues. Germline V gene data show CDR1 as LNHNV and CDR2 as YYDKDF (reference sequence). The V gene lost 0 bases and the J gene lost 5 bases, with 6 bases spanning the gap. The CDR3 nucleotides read TGTGCCACCAGCAGAGATAGGGTAGATACGCAGTATTTT. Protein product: CATSRDRVDTQYF.

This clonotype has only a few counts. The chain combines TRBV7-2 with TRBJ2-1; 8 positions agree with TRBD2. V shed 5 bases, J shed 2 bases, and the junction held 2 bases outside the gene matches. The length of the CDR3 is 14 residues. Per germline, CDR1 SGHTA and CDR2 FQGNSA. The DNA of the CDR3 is TGTGCCAGCAGCACTAGCGGAACCTACAATGAGCAGTTCTTC. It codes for CASSTSGTYNEQFF.

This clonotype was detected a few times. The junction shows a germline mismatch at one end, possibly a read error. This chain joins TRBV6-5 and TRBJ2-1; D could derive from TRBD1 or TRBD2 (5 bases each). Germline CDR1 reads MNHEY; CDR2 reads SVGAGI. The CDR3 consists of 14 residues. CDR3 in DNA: TGTGCCAGCAGTAGCCCCGGGACCGGTAATGGGCAGTTCTTC. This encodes CASSSPGTGNGQFF.

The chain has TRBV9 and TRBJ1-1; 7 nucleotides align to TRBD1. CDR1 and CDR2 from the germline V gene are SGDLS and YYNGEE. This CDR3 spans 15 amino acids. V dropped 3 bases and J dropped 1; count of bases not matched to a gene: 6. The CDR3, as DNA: TGTGCCAGCAGCGCAACCGACAGGGAGAACACTGAAGCTTTCTTT. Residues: CASSATDRENTEAFF.

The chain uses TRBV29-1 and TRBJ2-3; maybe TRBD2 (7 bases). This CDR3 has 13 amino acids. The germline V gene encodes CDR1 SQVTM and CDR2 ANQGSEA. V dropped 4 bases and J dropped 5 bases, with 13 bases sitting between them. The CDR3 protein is CSVVGGLKDTQYF. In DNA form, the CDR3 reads TGCAGCGTTGTGGGGGGGCTTAAAGATACGCAGTATTTT.

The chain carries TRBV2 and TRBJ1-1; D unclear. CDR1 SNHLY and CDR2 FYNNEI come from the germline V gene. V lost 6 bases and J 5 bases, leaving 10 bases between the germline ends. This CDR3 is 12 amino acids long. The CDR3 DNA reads TGTGCCAGCAGGAGATTTGGAACTGAAGCTTTCTTT. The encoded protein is CASRRFGTEAFF. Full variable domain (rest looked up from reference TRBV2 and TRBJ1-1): EPEVTQTPSHQVTQMGQEVILRCVPISNHLYFYWYRQILGQKVEFLVSFYNNEISEKSEIFDDQFSVERPDGSNFTLKIRSTKLEDSAMYFCASRRFGTEAFFGQGTRLTVV.

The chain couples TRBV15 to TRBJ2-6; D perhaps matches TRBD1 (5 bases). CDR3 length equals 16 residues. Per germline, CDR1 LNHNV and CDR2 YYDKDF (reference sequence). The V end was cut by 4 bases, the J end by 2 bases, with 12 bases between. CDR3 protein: CATSTHGAAGANVLTF. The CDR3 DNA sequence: TGTGCCACCAGCACCCATGGGGCGGCTGGGGCCAACGTCCTGACTTTC. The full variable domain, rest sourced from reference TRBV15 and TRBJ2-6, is DAMVIQNPRYQVTQFGKPVTLSCSQTLNHNVMYWYQQKSSQAPKLLFHYYDKDFNNEADTPDNFQSRRPNTSFCFLDIRSPGLGDTAMYLCATSTHGAAGANVLTFGAGSRLTVL.

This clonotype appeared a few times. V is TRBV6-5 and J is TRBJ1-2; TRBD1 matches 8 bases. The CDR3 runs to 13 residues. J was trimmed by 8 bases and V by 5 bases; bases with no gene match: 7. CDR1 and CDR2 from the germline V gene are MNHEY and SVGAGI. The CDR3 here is CASSPGQGRGYTF. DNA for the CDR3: TGTGCCAGCAGTCCCGGACAGGGTAGGGGCTACACCTTC.

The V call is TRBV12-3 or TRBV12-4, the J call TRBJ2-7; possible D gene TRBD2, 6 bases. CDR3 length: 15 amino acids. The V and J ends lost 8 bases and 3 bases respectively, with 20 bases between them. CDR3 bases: TGTGCCAGCGGCTTAGGAGGGACCATGGGCTACGAGCAGTACTTC. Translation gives CASGLGGTMGYEQYF.

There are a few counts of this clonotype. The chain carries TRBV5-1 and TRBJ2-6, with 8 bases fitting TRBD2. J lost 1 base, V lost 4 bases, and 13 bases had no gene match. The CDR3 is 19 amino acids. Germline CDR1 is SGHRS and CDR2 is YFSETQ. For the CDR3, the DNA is TGCGCCAGCAGCCTACACCTCGGGGGGGCAGTGTCTGGGGCCAACGTCCTGACTTTC. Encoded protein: CASSLHLGGAVSGANVLTF.

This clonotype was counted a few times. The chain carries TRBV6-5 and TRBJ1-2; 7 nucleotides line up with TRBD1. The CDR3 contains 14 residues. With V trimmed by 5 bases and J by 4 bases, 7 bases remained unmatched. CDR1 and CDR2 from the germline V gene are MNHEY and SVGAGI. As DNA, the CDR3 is TGTGCCAGCAGTCGACGACAGGGTCCCTATGGCTACACCTTC. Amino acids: CASSRRQGPYGYTF.

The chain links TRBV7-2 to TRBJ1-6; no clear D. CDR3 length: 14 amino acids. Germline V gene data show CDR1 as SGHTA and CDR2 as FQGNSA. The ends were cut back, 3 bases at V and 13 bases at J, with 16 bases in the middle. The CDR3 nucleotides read TGTGCCAGCAGCTTTGGCCGGGAGAGCGGTCCCCTCCACTTT. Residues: CASSFGRESGPLHF.

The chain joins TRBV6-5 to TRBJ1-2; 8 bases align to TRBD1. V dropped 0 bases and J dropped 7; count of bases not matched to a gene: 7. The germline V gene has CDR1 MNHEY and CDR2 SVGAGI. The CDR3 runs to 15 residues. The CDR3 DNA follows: TGTGCCAGCAGTTACTCTGGGACAGGAGGTTTTGGCTACACCTTC. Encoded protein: CASSYSGTGGFGYTF.

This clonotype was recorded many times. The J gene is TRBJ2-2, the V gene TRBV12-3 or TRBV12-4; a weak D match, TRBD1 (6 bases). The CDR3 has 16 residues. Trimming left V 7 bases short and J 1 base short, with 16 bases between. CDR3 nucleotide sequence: TGTGCCAGCACCCCTCGAGACAGGCAGAACACCGGGGAGCTGTTTTTT. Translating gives CASTPRDRQNTGELFF.

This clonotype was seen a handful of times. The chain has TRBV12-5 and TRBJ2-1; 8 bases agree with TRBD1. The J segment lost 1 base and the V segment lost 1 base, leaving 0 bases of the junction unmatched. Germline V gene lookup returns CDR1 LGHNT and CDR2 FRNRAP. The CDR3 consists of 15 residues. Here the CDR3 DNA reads TGTGCTAGTGGTTTGGGGACAGGGTCCTACAATGAGCAGTTCTTC. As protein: CASGLGTGSYNEQFF.